These 11 T cell receptor beta chains were all obtained from the same sample, sequenced in a study of circulating and synovial CD4+ cells in juvenile arthritis. Profiling relied on immunoSEQ multiplex PCR, and the TCRdb table lists in-frame clones only, not all of them. The sample has 3,500 to 4,500 clones; about 87% are singletons. The sequencing input was CD4+ T cells from synovial fluid. Every receptor here comes from a human donor with juvenile idiopathic arthritis.

In its sample, this clone was seen once. The chain couples TRBV7-9 to TRBJ1-4, with D possibly being TRBD1 (5 bases). Per germline, CDR1 SEHNR and CDR2 FQNEAQ (reference sequence). The CDR3 has 18 amino acids. Trimming removed 0 bases at V and 4 bases at J, with 18 bases between. CDR3 in amino acids: CASSLAQGGARSNEKLFF. In DNA form, the CDR3 reads TGTGCCAGCAGCTTAGCGCAGGGTGGGGCGAGAAGTAATGAAAAACTGTTTTTT.

This rearrangement joins TRBV19 to TRBJ1-5; D is possibly TRBD1 (5 bases). Germline V gene data show CDR1 as LNHDA and CDR2 as SQIVND (reference sequence). This CDR3 region has 13 residues. The V and J ends lost 5 bases and 11 bases respectively, with 16 bases between them. CDR3 in amino acids: CASSSGARTTQHF. In DNA form, the CDR3 reads TGTGCCAGTAGTTCCGGGGCCCGGACTACCCAGCATTTT.

The chain employs TRBV27 and TRBJ2-3, with D maybe TRBD1 (5 bases). Germline CDR1 MNHEY, CDR2 SMNVEV (reference sequence). Between the trimmed V and J ends, which lost 5 bases and 7 bases, there was a span of 19 bases. The CDR3 contains 15 residues. The CDR3 region is CASSTNPGFANTQYF. CDR3 coding DNA: TGTGCCAGCAGTACTAACCCAGGGTTTGCGAATACGCAGTATTTT.

The rearrangement uses TRBV5-1 and TRBJ2-3, with D possibly being TRBD2 (6 bases). V lost 6 bases and J 1 base, leaving 12 bases between the germline ends. This CDR3 has 14 amino acids. Looked up from germline, CDR1 is SGHRS and CDR2 is YFSETQ. The CDR3 DNA is TGCGCCAGCAAGGTAGGAGGGGGCACAGATACGCAGTATTTT. Amino acids: CASKVGGGTDTQYF.

The rearrangement links TRBV4-1 to TRBJ1-2; D remains unclear. This CDR3 contains 14 residues. V lost 0 bases to trimming and J lost 14 bases, with 19 bases between them. Germline-derived CDR1 and CDR2 are MGHRA and YSYEKL. This chain's CDR3 is CASSQDRFSTARTF. The CDR3 nucleotides read TGCGCCAGCAGCCAAGACAGGTTTTCAACCGCGAGAACCTTC.

The chain uses TRBV29-1 and TRBJ1-1; D gene ambiguous. The CDR3 loop spans 13 amino acids. Germline CDR1 reads SQVTM; CDR2 reads ANQGSEA. V was pared by 3 bases and J by 2 bases, with 10 bases between. The CDR3 region has the DNA TGCAGCGTTGACATATCAGGAAACACTGAAGCTTTCTTT. Its translation is CSVDISGNTEAFF.

The CDR3 DNA reads TGTGCCAGCAGCTCAAGCGGGGGGGTAGCCAAAAACATTCAGTACTTC. It is translated as CASSSSGGVAKNIQYF. The chain employs TRBV7-2 and TRBJ2-4; 10 bases agree with TRBD2. The length of the CDR3 is 16 residues. J was trimmed by 0 bases and V by 4 bases; bases with no gene match: 3. CDR1 is SGHTA and CDR2 is FQGNSA in the germline V gene.

The chain has TRBV18 and TRBJ1-5, with D unclear. CDR1 is KGHSH and CDR2 is LQKENI in the germline V gene. This CDR3 spans 16 amino acids. Trimming stripped 8 bases from V and 1 base from J, with 18 bases between. The CDR3 DNA follows: TGTGCCAGCCAGGCGATGGTGGGTGGAAGCAATCAGCCCCAGCATTTT. As protein: CASQAMVGGSNQPQHF.

The rearrangement uses TRBV5-1 and TRBJ2-5, with 14 bases aligning to TRBD2. Germline CDR1 SGHRS, CDR2 YFSETQ. This CDR3 has 15 amino acids. Losses at the gene ends were 4 bases for V and 4 bases for J; bases not matched to a gene: 3. CDR3 sequence: CASSRGLAGVETQYF. The CDR3 DNA sequence: TGCGCCAGCAGCAGGGGACTAGCGGGAGTAGAGACCCAGTACTTC. The variable domain in full, with the rest retrieved from reference TRBV5-1 and TRBJ2-5, is KAGVTQTPRYLIKTRGQQVTLSCSPISGHRSVSWYQQTPGQGLQFLFEYFSETQRNKGNFPGRFSGRQFSNSRSEMNVSTLELGDSALYLCASSRGLAGVETQYFGPGTRLLVL.

About this clone itself: At one of its ends the junction is not consistent with the germline gene, which may arise from a read error. Other DNA sequences in this sample translate to the same CDR3. The chain uses TRBV4-3 and TRBJ1-6; D might be TRBD1 (5 bases). The CDR3 runs to 16 residues. Germline V lookup: CDR1 LGHNA, CDR2 YSLEER. CDR3 in DNA: TGCGCCAGCAGGATCACACGGGACTCCTATAATTCCCCCCTCCACTTT. It is translated as CASRITRDSYNSPLHF.

The V call is TRBV27, the J call TRBJ2-1; possible D gene TRBD2, 6 bases. This CDR3 is 14 amino acids long. Trimming shortened V by 7 bases and J by 0 bases, and 10 bases separated the two germline ends. Germline CDR1 MNHEY, CDR2 SMNVEV (reference sequence). DNA of the CDR3: TGTGCCAGCACTCGGACTAACTCCTACAATGAGCAGTTCTTC. Its translation is CASTRTNSYNEQFF.